This T cell receptor beta chain was retrieved from a study of T-cell memory formation after mild COVID-19. About the research overall: There were largely donor-specific TCR clusters.

5'RACE primed at constant segments yielded TCR alpha and TCR beta cDNA libraries bearing sample barcodes and UMIs. TCRdb independently ran MiXCR on the 5' RACE reads; one entry per CDR3 protein. The repertoire holds a few hundred thousand distinct CDR3 sequences, with 20% as singletons. This CDR3 is 11 amino acids long. Looked up from germline, CDR1 is MNHEY and CDR2 is SVGEGT. The ends were cut back, 7 bases at V and 10 bases at J, with 8 bases in the middle. The V call is TRBV6-2 or TRBV6-3, the J call TRBJ1-6; weak D call: TRBD1 (6 bases). The specimen sequenced was PBMCs or a T cell subset sorted from them (not recorded which). The clonotype comes from a man between 18 and 29 years old who had mild COVID-19 (a few samples of this study predate the infection). Cell type and time point are not known. This CDR3 reads CASTQGSPLHF. The DNA for the CDR3 is TGTGCCAGCACCCAGGGGTCACCCCTCCACTTT.